This T cell receptor (beta chain) came from a study of cytomegalovirus exposure and HLA in healthy donors. This CDR3 has 13 amino acids. The V end was cut by 6 bases, the J end by 6 bases, with 12 bases between. Germline lookup yields CDR1 KGHSH and CDR2 LQKENI. In the PCR, 60 Vbeta and 13 Jbeta primers were used. Generated by immunoSEQ multiplex PCR, the TCRdb table keeps only in-frame clones and is missing some. The repertoire has 120,000 to 150,000 clones, around 78% of them found once; the top ten carry around 2.9%. V gene TRBV18 combines with J gene TRBJ1-5, with a tentative D call TRBD1 (6 bases). This clonotype was obtained from a man aged 40-49 years in good health and CMV-seropositive. Sequencing was carried out using PBMCs. The CDR3 sequence is CASSPDRSQPQHF. The CDR3 nucleotides read TGTGCCAGCTCTCCCGACAGGAGTCAGCCCCAGCATTTT.